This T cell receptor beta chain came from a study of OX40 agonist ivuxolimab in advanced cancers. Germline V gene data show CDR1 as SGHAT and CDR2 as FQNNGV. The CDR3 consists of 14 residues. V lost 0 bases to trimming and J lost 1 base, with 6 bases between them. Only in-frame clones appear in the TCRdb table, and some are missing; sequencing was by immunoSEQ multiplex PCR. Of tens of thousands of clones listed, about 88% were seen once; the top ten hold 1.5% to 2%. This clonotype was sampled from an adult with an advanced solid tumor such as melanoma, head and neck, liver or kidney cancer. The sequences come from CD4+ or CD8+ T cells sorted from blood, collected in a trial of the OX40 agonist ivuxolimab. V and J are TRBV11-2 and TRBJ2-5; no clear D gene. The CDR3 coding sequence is TGTGCCAGCAGCTTAGATCCGGGCCAAGAGACCCAGTACTTC. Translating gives CASSLDPGQETQYF.